This T cell receptor beta chain was captured in a study of T cell responses to AZD1222 COVID-19 vaccine. The study's findings and limits: The number of AZD1222 recipients seropositive at baseline was only 6 or 7. With dominance at 160-218 and 743-854, vaccine-associated CD4 TCRs spanned spike.

This clone appeared once. The antigen is undetermined. The protocol was immunoSEQ multiplex PCR, while the TCRdb copy is restricted to in-frame clones and leaves out a portion. The table has 140,000 to 150,000 clones, about 86% seen once. The germline V gene has CDR1 LGHNT and CDR2 FRNRAP. Trimming removed 7 bases at V and 7 bases at J, with 14 bases between. The CDR3 is made up of 14 amino acids. This receptor was identified in an adult who received the AZD1222 COVID-19 vaccine. Sequences were derived from peripheral blood, sampled 28 days after the second AZD1222 dose. The chain has TRBV12-5 and TRBJ1-6; D unresolved. The CDR3 bases are TGTGCTAGTGCCTCCGGGATCCTCAATTCACCCCTCCACTTT. This codes for CASASGILNSPLHF.